This T cell receptor beta chain was documented in a study of blood T cell repertoires in COVID-19. The overall study: The study drew acute and convalescent COVID-19 samples from the United States, Italy and Spain. The analysed material was cDNA or gDNA that came from T cells, B-cell-depleted T cells, or PBMCs.

The V gene end was trimmed by 3 bases and the J gene end by 0 bases; junction bases not matched to a gene: 9. Germline assignment: CDR1 SGDLS and CDR2 YYNGEE. This CDR3 is built from 18 residues. Per the study methods: Estimation of nucleated cell counts was performed using reference gene primer amplification. The protocol was immunoSEQ multiplex PCR, while the TCRdb copy is restricted to in-frame clones and leaves out a portion. V, J and clone size are those of that table, while D and trimming were read from the DNA. The profile shows a few hundred thousand clones, around 88% of them singletons. This chain connects TRBV9 to TRBJ2-7, with 13 bases that match TRBD2. The sample was peripheral blood. The sequence derives from a woman aged 60 to 75 with COVID-19, enrolled during active disease. In nucleotides, the CDR3 is TGTGCCAGCAGCGCTTCGGGACTAGCGGGGTTAAGCTCCTACGAGCAGTACTTC. As protein: CASSASGLAGLSSYEQYF.